The 26 T cell receptor beta chains below come from one sample, sequenced in a study of blood T cell repertoires in COVID-19. The table came from immunoSEQ multiplex PCR; TCRdb's copy has only in-frame clones and leaves some out. The sample holds over 65,000 clones, around four fifths seen once. The specimen sequenced was peripheral blood. Source of these receptors: an elderly man with active or convalescent COVID-19.

This clone appeared a single time. The V gene is TRBV12-3 or TRBV12-4, the J gene TRBJ2-2; 9 bases are a match to TRBD2. This CDR3 contains 13 residues. The V and J ends lost 9 bases and 5 bases, in that order; junction bases with no gene match: 4. The CDR3 protein is CASRGLATGELFF. The CDR3 region has the DNA TGTGCCAGTAGGGGACTAGCAACCGGGGAGCTGTTTTTT.

A few counts support this clone. The chain couples TRBV28 to TRBJ2-7; 8 bases fit TRBD1. This CDR3 is 14 amino acids long. Germline loops: CDR1 MDHEN, CDR2 SYDVKM. The ends lost 6 bases at V and 6 bases at J; junction bases unmatched: 10. The DNA for the CDR3 is TGTGCCAGCAGGGCTGGACAGGGAGGTGGCGAGCAGTACGTC. It specifies CASRAGQGGGEQYV.

This chain connects TRBV6-1 to TRBJ2-3; D unresolved. The CDR3 sequence is 14 residues long. V dropped 1 base and J dropped 2 bases, with 7 bases sitting between them. CDR1 is MNHNS and CDR2 is SASEGT in the germline V gene. The CDR3 nucleotides read TGTGCCAGCAGTGAAGGAGGAACCACAGATACGCAGTATTTT. This gives the protein CASSEGGTTDTQYF.

The chain employs TRBV23-1 and TRBJ1-5; D gene unclear. TRBV23-1 is treated as an ORF (open reading frame) with a function not yet certain. CDR3 length equals 17 residues. Trimming removed 0 bases at V and 0 bases at J, with 12 bases between. CDR3 sequence reads: CASSQSPRGHSNQPQHF. In nucleotides, the CDR3 is TGCGCCAGCAGTCAATCCCCTAGAGGCCATAGCAATCAGCCCCAGCATTTT.

V gene TRBV6-4 combines with J gene TRBJ1-1; D may be TRBD1 (5 bases). V was trimmed by 4 bases and J by 6 bases, leaving 15 bases between them. Germline values: CDR1 MRHNA, CDR2 SNTAGT. The CDR3 totals 14 residues. CDR3 in amino acids: CASSAEPGVAEAFF. CDR3 in DNA: TGTGCCAGCAGTGCAGAACCGGGGGTCGCTGAAGCTTTCTTT.

The DNA for the CDR3 is TGTGCCAGCAGCCGAATCTTGGGGAGCTCCTACAATGAGCAGTTCTTC. This encodes CASSRILGSSYNEQFF. V is TRBV7-9 and J is TRBJ2-1; weak D call: TRBD2 (5 bases). Trimming cost V 5 bases and J 0 bases, with 14 bases left between them. This CDR3 region has 16 residues. Germline V lookup: CDR1 SEHNR, CDR2 FQNEAQ (reference sequence).

The chain uses TRBV27 and TRBJ2-3; 7 bases are a match to TRBD1. The junction had 6 bases not matched to a gene; V was cut back by 3 bases and J by 0 bases. CDR1 and CDR2 from the germline V gene are MNHEY and SMNVEV (reference sequence). The CDR3 has 16 residues. The CDR3 sequence is CASSFTDRRSTDTQYF. In DNA form, the CDR3 reads TGTGCCAGCAGTTTCACGGACAGGCGAAGCACAGATACGCAGTATTTT.

The chain couples TRBV7-8 to TRBJ1-1; D remains unclear. The germline V gene encodes CDR1 SGHVS and CDR2 FQNEAQ. CDR3 size: 14 residues. V was clipped by 1 base and J by 1 base, with 7 bases between them. CDR3 sequence (DNA): TGTGCCAGCAGCTTAGGACAAGGGAACACTGAAGCTTTCTTT. It specifies CASSLGQGNTEAFF.

CDR3 sequence reads: CASSLILRGGKDTQYF. The CDR3 coding sequence is TGTGCCAGCAGCTTAATTCTGCGGGGGGGGAAAGATACGCAGTATTTT. The gene calls are TRBV7-2 and TRBJ2-3; 9 bases line up with TRBD2. CDR1 is SGHTA and CDR2 is FQGNSA in the germline V gene. The CDR3 has 16 amino acids. Trimming at V came to 2 bases and at J to 5 bases, leaving 8 bases not matched to a gene.

The rearrangement uses TRBV30 and TRBJ1-2, with D possibly TRBD1 on 6 matching bases. The germline V and J ends were trimmed by 0 bases and 8 bases, with 10 bases remaining between them. Germline V gene data show CDR1 as GTSNPN and CDR2 as SVGIG (reference sequence). The length of the CDR3 is 12 residues. CDR3 sequence (DNA): TGTGCCTGGAGTGTAGGGGGTGTGGGCTACACCTTC. Translation gives CAWSVGGVGYTF.

This chain links TRBV12-3 or TRBV12-4 with TRBJ2-3; D gene uncertain. V lost 4 bases to trimming and J lost 6 bases, with 8 bases between them. CDR3 length: 12 amino acids. In DNA form, the CDR3 reads TGTGCCAGCAGTTATGGGCTGGATACGCAGTATTTT. This gives the protein CASSYGLDTQYF.

The chain joins TRBV5-1 to TRBJ2-5; the match to TRBD2 covers 9 bases. CDR3 length: 15 residues. CDR1 and CDR2 (germline): SGHRS, YFSETQ. The V and J ends lost 7 bases and 4 bases, in that order; junction bases with no gene match: 11. The CDR3 protein is CASAEGSGRRETQYF. DNA of the CDR3: TGCGCCAGCGCCGAGGGGAGCGGGAGGCGAGAGACCCAGTACTTC. Based on the CDR3 plus reference TRBV5-1 and TRBJ2-5, the full variable domain is KAGVTQTPRYLIKTRGQQVTLSCSPISGHRSVSWYQQTPGQGLQFLFEYFSETQRNKGNFPGRFSGRQFSNSRSEMNVSTLELGDSALYLCASAEGSGRRETQYFGPGTRLLVL.

The table lists this clone with a few counts. The chain carries TRBV25-1 and TRBJ2-2; D might be TRBD2 (6 bases). The germline CDR1 and CDR2 sequences are MGHDK and SYGVNS. This CDR3 contains 15 residues. Trimming removed 6 bases from V and 5 bases from J, with 16 bases in between. CDR3 nucleotide sequence: TGTGCCAGCAGCCCTGGGGGAAGCGGGACCGGGGAGCTGTTTTTT. Amino acids: CASSPGGSGTGELFF. Variable domain in full (rest from reference TRBV25-1 and TRBJ2-2): EADIYQTPRYLVIGTGKKITLECSQTMGHDKMYWYQQDPGMELHLIHYSYGVNSTEKGDLSSESTVSRIRTEHFPLTLESARPSHTSQYLCASSPGGSGTGELFFGEGSRLTVL.

CDR3 DNA sequence: TGTGCCAGCAACGGACGTGGGGGCTATTATGAGCAGTTCTTC. Translation: CASNGRGGYYEQFF. This chain joins TRBV6-6 and TRBJ2-1; perhaps TRBD1 as D (6 bases). Trimming took off 7 bases at V and 8 bases at J, with 18 bases between the two ends. The CDR3 consists of 14 residues. The germline V gene has CDR1 MNHNY and CDR2 SVGAGI (reference sequence).

The chain recombines TRBV2 with TRBJ2-5; D is ambiguous. From germline, CDR1 is SNHLY and CDR2 FYNNEI. The CDR3 contains 11 residues. The V end was cut by 8 bases, the J end by 0 bases, with 4 bases between. In DNA, the CDR3 is TGTGCCAGCTCGGACCAAGAGACCCAGTACTTC. It specifies CASSDQETQYF. Full variable domain (outside the CDR3, taken from reference TRBV2 and TRBJ2-5): EPEVTQTPSHQVTQMGQEVILRCVPISNHLYFYWYRQILGQKVEFLVSFYNNEISEKSEIFDDQFSVERPDGSNFTLKIRSTKLEDSAMYFCASSDQETQYFGPGTRLLVL.

The sample holds a few counts of this clone. The chain combines TRBV7-6 with TRBJ2-1, with D possibly TRBD1 on 5 matching bases. CDR3 length equals 15 residues. The germline gives CDR1 SGHVS, CDR2 FNYEAQ. V shed 5 bases and J shed 5 bases, with 16 bases lying between them. The CDR3 protein is CASSPSPRTNNEQFF. Here the CDR3 DNA reads TGTGCCAGCAGCCCCTCCCCCCGGACAAACAATGAGCAGTTCTTC. Filled out from reference TRBV7-6 and TRBJ2-1, the complete variable domain reads GAGVSQSPRYKVTKRGQDVALRCDPISGHVSLYWYRQALGQGPEFLTYFNYEAQQDKSGLPNDRFSAERPEGSISTLTIQRTEQRDSAMYRCASSPSPRTNNEQFFGPGTRLTVL.

This clone was seen more than once but under ten times. The rearrangement links TRBV5-1 to TRBJ2-3, with D tentatively TRBD1 (6 bases). CDR1 and CDR2 (germline): SGHRS, YFSETQ. CDR3 size: 16 residues. Trimming removed 0 bases at V and 0 bases at J, with 11 bases between. CDR3 nucleotides: TGCGCCAGCAGCTTGGAGGGGGTGGGAAGCACAGATACGCAGTATTTT. It codes for CASSLEGVGSTDTQYF.

The chain uses TRBV4-1 and TRBJ2-1; possible D gene TRBD1, 5 bases. The V end lost 1 base, the J end lost 12 bases, and 16 bases lay between the germline ends. This CDR3 spans 14 amino acids. Germline V CDR1 and CDR2: MGHRA, YSYEKL. CDR3 region: CASSQGVGQGWQFF. CDR3 in DNA: TGCGCCAGCAGCCAAGGGGTCGGCCAGGGTTGGCAGTTCTTC.

The chain links TRBV6-4 to TRBJ1-1, with D perhaps TRBD1 (5 bases). This CDR3 spans 14 amino acids. The V end was cut by 4 bases, the J end by 4 bases, with 13 bases between. Germline values: CDR1 MRHNA, CDR2 SNTAGT. CDR3 amino acids: CASSVTNQGTEAFF. In nucleotides, the CDR3 is TGTGCCAGCAGTGTCACTAACCAGGGCACTGAAGCTTTCTTT.

The V call is TRBV7-2, the J call TRBJ1-1, with D possibly TRBD1 on 5 matching bases. CDR1 and CDR2 from the germline V gene are SGHTA and FQGNSA. V was shortened by 1 base and J by 2 bases, with 11 bases between the two germline ends. This CDR3 has 15 amino acids. CDR3 bases: TGTGCCAGCAGCTTAGGTCTCGGACACAACACTGAAGCTTTCTTT. Encoded protein: CASSLGLGHNTEAFF.

V and J are TRBV2 and TRBJ2-1; 12 bases map to TRBD2. J gave up 5 bases and V 6 bases, and 5 bases lay outside the gene matches. Germline values: CDR1 SNHLY, CDR2 FYNNEI. This CDR3 is built from 15 residues. The CDR3 protein is CASRELAGGNNEQFF. CDR3 in DNA: TGTGCCAGCAGGGAACTAGCGGGGGGAAACAATGAGCAGTTCTTC. Full variable domain (remainder filled in from reference TRBV2 and TRBJ2-1): EPEVTQTPSHQVTQMGQEVILRCVPISNHLYFYWYRQILGQKVEFLVSFYNNEISEKSEIFDDQFSVERPDGSNFTLKIRSTKLEDSAMYFCASRELAGGNNEQFFGPGTRLTVL.

This sequence joins TRBV18 and TRBJ2-2, with TRBD2 as a possible D gene (6 bases). CDR1 KGHSH and CDR2 LQKENI come from the germline V gene. This CDR3 region has 13 residues. Trimming left V 4 bases short and J 4 bases short, with 7 bases between. DNA for the CDR3: TGTGCCAGCTCACGGGACTTCACCGGGGAGCTGTTTTTT. This codes for CASSRDFTGELFF. Based on the CDR3 plus reference TRBV18 and TRBJ2-2, the full variable domain is NAGVMQNPRHLVRRRGQEARLRCSPMKGHSHVYWYRQLPEEGLKFMVYLQKENIIDESGMPKERFSAEFPKEGPSILRIQQVVRGDSAAYFCASSRDFTGELFFGEGSRLTVL.

This chain joins TRBV19 and TRBJ1-5, with D possibly TRBD1 on 6 matching bases. Trimming shortened V by 6 bases and J by 1 base, and 13 bases separated the two germline ends. Germline CDR1 is LNHDA and CDR2 is SQIVND (reference sequence). This CDR3 is built from 15 residues. DNA for the CDR3: TGTGCCAGTAGACATACAGGGACGAGCAATCAGCCCCAGCATTTT. Translating gives CASRHTGTSNQPQHF.

The rearrangement joins TRBV12-3 or TRBV12-4 to TRBJ2-7; D is undetermined. CDR3 length: 13 residues. Trimming left V 3 bases short and J 2 bases short, with 8 bases between. DNA for the CDR3: TGTGCCAGCAGTTTCGGTCCGGCCTACGAGCAGTACGTC. Translated: CASSFGPAYEQYV.

The chain is built from TRBV19 and TRBJ1-5, with 8 nucleotides matching TRBD1. The V gene end was trimmed by 6 bases and the J gene end by 1 base; junction bases not matched to a gene: 5. Per the germline V gene, CDR1 is LNHDA and CDR2 is SQIVND (reference sequence). The CDR3 has 15 amino acids. The CDR3: CASRRQGSSNQPQHF. The CDR3 DNA reads as TGTGCCAGTAGGAGACAGGGGTCAAGCAATCAGCCCCAGCATTTT. The full variable domain, completed using reference TRBV19 and TRBJ1-5, is DGGITQSPKYLFRKEGQNVTLSCEQNLNHDAMYWYRQDPGQGLRLIYYSQIVNDFQKGDIAEGYSVSREKKESFPLTVTSAQKNPTAFYLCASRRQGSSNQPQHFGDGTRLSIL.

The rearrangement uses TRBV2 and TRBJ2-1, with 9 bases matching TRBD2. V lost 6 bases and J lost 5; bases outside the gene matches: 8. Germline values: CDR1 SNHLY, CDR2 FYNNEI. The CDR3 loop spans 15 amino acids. The CDR3 protein is CASSSGTSPHNEQFF. CDR3 nucleotide sequence: TGTGCCAGCAGCTCCGGGACTAGCCCACACAATGAGCAGTTCTTC.